The clone carrying this T cell receptor beta chain was counted at least ten times. The antigen is undetermined. Unique molecular identifiers tagged the TCRbeta library. From the PCR reads, TCRdb called clonotypes with MiXCR, one entry per CDR3 protein. Seen here are around 300,000 distinct CDR3 sequences, over 7.5% observed once, and the top ten hold about 9.1%. This CDR3 spans 16 amino acids. V lost 5 bases, J lost 2 bases, and 5 bases stayed unmatched. Germline-derived CDR1 and CDR2 are MNHEY and SMNVEV (reference sequence). This sample was taken from a study of T-cell reconstitution after alpha-beta-depleted transplantation in children. Study-wide points: It was newly produced T cells that mostly accounted for T-cell counts and diversity one year after transplant. The origin of alpha-beta T cells about two months after transplant was reportedly several hundred expanded graft clones.

The V and J genes are TRBV27 and TRBJ1-6; 8 bases fit TRBD1. Sequencing used peripheral blood, obtained 360 days after TCRalphabeta/CD19-depleted stem cell transplant. This TCR derives from a female patient aged 2-10 years who had a stem cell transplant for Fanconi anemia, so the T cells may come from the graft donor. The CDR3 loop reads CASSLWTGPYNSPLHF. The DNA for the CDR3 is TGTGCCAGCAGTCTCTGGACAGGGCCCTATAATTCACCCCTCCACTTT.